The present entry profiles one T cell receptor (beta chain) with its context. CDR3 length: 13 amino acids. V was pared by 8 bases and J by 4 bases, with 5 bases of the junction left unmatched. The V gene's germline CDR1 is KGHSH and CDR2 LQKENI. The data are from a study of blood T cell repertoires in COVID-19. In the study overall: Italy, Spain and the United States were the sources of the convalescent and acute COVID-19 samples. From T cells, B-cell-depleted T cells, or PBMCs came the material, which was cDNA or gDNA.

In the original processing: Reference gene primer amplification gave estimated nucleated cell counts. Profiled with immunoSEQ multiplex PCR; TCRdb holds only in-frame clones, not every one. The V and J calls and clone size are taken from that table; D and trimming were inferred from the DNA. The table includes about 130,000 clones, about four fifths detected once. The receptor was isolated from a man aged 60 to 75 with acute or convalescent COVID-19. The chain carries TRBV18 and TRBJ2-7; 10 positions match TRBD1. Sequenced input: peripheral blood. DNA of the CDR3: TGTGCCAGCCGTACGGGACAGGGGTACGAGCAGTACTTC. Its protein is CASRTGQGYEQYF. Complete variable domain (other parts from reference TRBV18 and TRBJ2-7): NAGVMQNPRHLVRRRGQEARLRCSPMKGHSHVYWYRQLPEEGLKFMVYLQKENIIDESGMPKERFSAEFPKEGPSILRIQQVVRGDSAAYFCASRTGQGYEQYFGPGTRLTVT.